One and the same sample provided the 18 T cell receptor beta chains below, sequenced in a study of OX40 agonist ivuxolimab in advanced cancers. The repertoire was sequenced with immunoSEQ multiplex PCR; TCRdb's copy has only in-frame clones and lacks some. The sample records around 26,000 clones, roughly 89% being singletons. The source was CD4+ or CD8+ T cells sorted from blood, collected in a trial of the OX40 agonist ivuxolimab. The receptors were sampled from an adult with an advanced solid tumor such as melanoma, head and neck, liver or kidney cancer.

The CDR3 region is CASSETANYGYTF. The CDR3 bases are TGTGCCAGCAGTGAGACAGCTAACTATGGCTACACCTTC. The gene calls are TRBV6-4 and TRBJ1-2; D perhaps matches TRBD1 (5 bases). Germline V gene sequence: CDR1 MRHNA, CDR2 SNTAGT. V lost 3 bases, J lost 0 bases, and 5 bases lay in between. CDR3 length equals 13 residues.

V gene TRBV9 combines with J gene TRBJ2-1, with 10 nucleotides matching TRBD2. V was pared by 3 bases and J by 2 bases, with 5 bases of the junction left unmatched. CDR1 is SGDLS, CDR2 YYNGEE, per germline. The CDR3 totals 16 residues. CDR3 region: CASSASGSTAYNEQFF. DNA of the CDR3: TGTGCCAGCAGCGCTAGCGGGAGTACGGCCTACAATGAGCAGTTCTTC.

This rearrangement joins TRBV2 to TRBJ2-1; D is perhaps TRBD1 or TRBD2 (6 bases each). The ends were cut back, 3 bases at V and 8 bases at J, with 14 bases in the middle. The CDR3 is made up of 14 amino acids. CDR1 and CDR2 from the germline V gene are SNHLY and FYNNEI. CDR3 bases: TGTGCCAGCAGTGACCGGGGGCCGTCCGATGAGCAGTTCTTC. It specifies CASSDRGPSDEQFF.

The CDR3 DNA follows: TGTGCCAGCAGGGCCGAAGGACTAGGAAGCTACGAGCAGTACTTC. Protein sequence: CASRAEGLGSYEQYF. This sequence joins TRBV2 and TRBJ2-7; 7 bases match TRBD2. J lost 3 bases, V lost 6 bases, and 11 bases had no gene match. From germline, CDR1 is SNHLY and CDR2 FYNNEI. There are 15 residues in the CDR3. The full variable domain, rest sourced from reference TRBV2 and TRBJ2-7, is EPEVTQTPSHQVTQMGQEVILRCVPISNHLYFYWYRQILGQKVEFLVSFYNNEISEKSEIFDDQFSVERPDGSNFTLKIRSTKLEDSAMYFCASRAEGLGSYEQYFGPGTRLTVT.

This rearrangement joins TRBV27 to TRBJ2-1; 14 nucleotides align to TRBD2. Germline values: CDR1 MNHEY, CDR2 SMNVEV (reference sequence). This CDR3 is built from 15 residues. After removal of 5 bases from V and 7 bases from J, the junction contained 4 bases not matched to a gene. CDR3 in DNA: TGTGCCAGCAGTACCGGGACTAGCGGGGGAAATGAGCAGTTCTTC. Its protein product is CASSTGTSGGNEQFF.

The genes are TRBV15 and TRBJ2-3; tentatively, D is TRBD1 (5 bases). There are 13 residues in the CDR3. Deletions cut 3 bases from V and 6 bases from J, with 10 bases between. Germline lookup yields CDR1 LNHNV and CDR2 YYDKDF (reference sequence). The CDR3 DNA is TGTGCCACCAGCAGTCCAGGGCAGGATACGCAGTATTTT. It yields the protein CATSSPGQDTQYF.

The chain couples TRBV4-1 to TRBJ1-4; no definite D call. Looked up from germline, CDR1 is MGHRA and CDR2 is YSYEKL. V was clipped by 4 bases and J by 8 bases, with 17 bases between them. The CDR3 consists of 15 residues. CDR3 DNA sequence: TGCGCCAGCAGCCCCGGGCCTCGGGCCGGGGAAAAACTGTTTTTT. As protein: CASSPGPRAGEKLFF.

V is TRBV18 and J is TRBJ2-7; D is perhaps TRBD1 (5 bases). The ends were cut back, 3 bases at V and 3 bases at J, with 9 bases in the middle. Per the germline V gene, CDR1 is KGHSH and CDR2 is LQKENI. CDR3 length: 13 residues. The CDR3 is CASSPLGHYEQYF. The CDR3 DNA reads TGTGCCAGCTCACCTTTGGGGCACTACGAGCAGTACTTC.

The genes are TRBV4-3 and TRBJ2-2; D unclear. The germline V and J ends were trimmed by 2 bases and 6 bases, with 7 bases remaining between them. CDR1 and CDR2 (germline): LGHNA, YSLEER. The CDR3 length is 13 residues. This chain's CDR3 is CASSQLASGELFF. In nucleotides, the CDR3 is TGCGCCAGCAGCCAATTAGCTTCCGGGGAGCTGTTTTTT.

The rearrangement joins TRBV6-1 to TRBJ2-7; 8 nucleotides match TRBD1. Losses at the gene ends were 2 bases for V and 0 bases for J; bases not matched to a gene: 6. This CDR3 spans 16 amino acids. Germline V gene data show CDR1 as MNHNS and CDR2 as SASEGT. The CDR3 DNA follows: TGTGCCAGCAGTGAAACTGACAGGGGATACTCCTACGAGCAGTACTTC. Protein sequence: CASSETDRGYSYEQYF.

The rearrangement joins TRBV10-2 to TRBJ1-5; perhaps TRBD1 as D (6 bases). The length of the CDR3 is 15 residues. V lost 3 bases and J 3 bases, leaving 12 bases between the germline ends. The V gene's germline CDR1 is WSHSY and CDR2 SAAADI. The chain's CDR3 is CASSEQGLTNQPQHF. For the CDR3, the DNA is TGCGCCAGCAGTGAACAGGGTTTAACCAATCAGCCCCAGCATTTT.

The chain links TRBV7-9 to TRBJ2-5; a weak D match, TRBD2 (6 bases). Germline CDR1 and CDR2: SEHNR and FQNEAQ (reference sequence). This CDR3 is 14 amino acids long. Between the trimmed V and J ends, which lost 5 bases and 8 bases, there was a span of 18 bases. CDR3 bases: TGTGCCAGCAGCCCCTGGGCCTCTAGCGAAACCCAGTACTTC. Its protein is CASSPWASSETQYF.

A remark on this clone: This sequence may be a read error, since a much larger clone differs from it by one base. This chain uses TRBV10-3 with TRBJ2-6, with TRBD1 matching over 8 bases. The V gene end was trimmed by 4 bases and the J gene end by 2 bases; junction bases not matched to a gene: 13. Germline CDR1 ENHRY, CDR2 SYGVKD. The CDR3 has 19 residues. This CDR3 reads CAISAPQGAVRTGANVLTF. The CDR3 nucleotides read TGTGCCATCAGTGCGCCTCAGGGGGCGGTTCGGACTGGGGCCAACGTCCTGACTTTC.

A single count supports this clone. The chain employs TRBV10-3 and TRBJ1-2; D unclear. Germline V gives CDR1 ENHRY, CDR2 SYGVKD. This CDR3 has 14 residues. V dropped 2 bases and J dropped 8 bases, with 15 bases sitting between them. This CDR3 is CAISEIPPGNGYTF. The CDR3 bases are TGTGCCATCAGTGAGATCCCCCCGGGGAACGGCTACACCTTC.

The chain carries TRBV25-1 and TRBJ2-5; TRBD2 is a possible D gene (5 bases). V lost 6 bases and J lost 2, with 7 bases in between. The CDR3 is made up of 12 amino acids. CDR1 MGHDK and CDR2 SYGVNS come from the germline V gene. For the CDR3, the DNA is TGTGCCAGCAGGGACTTACAAGAGACCCAGTACTTC. Protein: CASRDLQETQYF.

The V gene is TRBV11-1, the J gene TRBJ2-7; 7 bases map to TRBD1. CDR1 is SGHAT, CDR2 FQDESV, per germline (reference sequence). The CDR3 is made up of 13 amino acids. J lost 3 bases, V lost 2 bases, and 1 base had no gene match. The CDR3 region has the DNA TGTGCCAGCAGCTTAACAGGGGACTACGAGCAGTACTTC. Translation gives CASSLTGDYEQYF.

V and J are TRBV5-6 and TRBJ1-1; TRBD1 agrees at 7 bases. This CDR3 contains 13 residues. V shed 3 bases and J 3 bases; nucleotides not matched to a gene: 2. CDR1 is SGHDT, CDR2 YYEEEE, per germline. CDR3 residues: CASSWGQHTEAFF. The CDR3 DNA sequence: TGTGCCAGCAGCTGGGGACAGCACACTGAAGCTTTCTTT.

This chain uses TRBV30 with TRBJ1-5, with D unclear. CDR3 length: 13 residues. Germline loops: CDR1 GTSNPN, CDR2 SVGIG (reference sequence). Trimming left V 3 bases short and J 0 bases short, with 6 bases between. CDR3 coding DNA: TGTGCCTGGAGCGTCGGTAGCAATCAGCCCCAGCATTTT. This codes for CAWSVGSNQPQHF. Together with reference TRBV30 and TRBJ1-5, the CDR3 gives the full variable domain: SQTIHQWPATLVQPVGSPLSLECTVEGTSNPNLYWYRQAAGRGLQLLFYSVGIGQISSEVPQNLSASRPQDRQFILSSKKLLLSDSGFYLCAWSVGSNQPQHFGDGTRLSIL.